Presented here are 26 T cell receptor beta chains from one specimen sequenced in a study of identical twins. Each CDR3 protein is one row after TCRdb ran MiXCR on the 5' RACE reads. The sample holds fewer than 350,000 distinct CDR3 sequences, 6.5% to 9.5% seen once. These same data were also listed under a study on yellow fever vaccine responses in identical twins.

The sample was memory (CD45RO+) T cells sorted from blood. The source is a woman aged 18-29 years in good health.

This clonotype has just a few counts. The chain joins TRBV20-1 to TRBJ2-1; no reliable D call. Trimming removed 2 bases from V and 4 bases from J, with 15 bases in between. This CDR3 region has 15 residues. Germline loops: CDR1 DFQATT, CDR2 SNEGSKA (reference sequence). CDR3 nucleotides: TGCAGTGCTAGAACACAACCGTACAAATACAATGAGCAGTTCTTC. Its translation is CSARTQPYKYNEQFF.

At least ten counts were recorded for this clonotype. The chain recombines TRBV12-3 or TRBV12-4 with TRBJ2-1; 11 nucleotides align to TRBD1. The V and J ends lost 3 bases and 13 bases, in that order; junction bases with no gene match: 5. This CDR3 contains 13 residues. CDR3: CASSLGQGDQQFF. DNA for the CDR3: TGTGCCAGCAGTTTGGGACAGGGGGACCAACAGTTCTTC.

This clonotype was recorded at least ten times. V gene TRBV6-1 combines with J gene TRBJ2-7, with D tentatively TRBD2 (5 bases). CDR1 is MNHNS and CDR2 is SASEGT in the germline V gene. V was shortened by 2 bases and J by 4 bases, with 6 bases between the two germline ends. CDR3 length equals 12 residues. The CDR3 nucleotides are TGTGCCAGCAGTGAAACGGGATACGAGCAGTACTTC. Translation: CASSETGYEQYF.

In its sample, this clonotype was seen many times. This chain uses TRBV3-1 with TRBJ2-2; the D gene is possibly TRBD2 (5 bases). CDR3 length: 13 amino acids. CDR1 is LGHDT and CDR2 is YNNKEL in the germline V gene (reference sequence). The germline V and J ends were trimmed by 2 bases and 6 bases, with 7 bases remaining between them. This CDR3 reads CASSQTRAGELFF. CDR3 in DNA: TGTGCCAGCAGCCAAACTAGAGCCGGGGAGCTGTTTTTT. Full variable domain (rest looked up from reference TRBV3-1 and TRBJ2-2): DTAVSQTPKYLVTQMGNDKSIKCEQNLGHDTMYWYKQDSKKFLKIMFSYNNKELIINETVPNRFSPKSPDKAHLNLHINSLELGDSAVYFCASSQTRAGELFFGEGSRLTVL.

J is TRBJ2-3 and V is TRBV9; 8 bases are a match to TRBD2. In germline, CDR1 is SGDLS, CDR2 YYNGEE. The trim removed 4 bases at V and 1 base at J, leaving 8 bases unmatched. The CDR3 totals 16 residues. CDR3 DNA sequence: TGTGCCAGCAGCCCCCACCTGACTAGCGGCACAGATACGCAGTATTTT. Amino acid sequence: CASSPHLTSGTDTQYF.

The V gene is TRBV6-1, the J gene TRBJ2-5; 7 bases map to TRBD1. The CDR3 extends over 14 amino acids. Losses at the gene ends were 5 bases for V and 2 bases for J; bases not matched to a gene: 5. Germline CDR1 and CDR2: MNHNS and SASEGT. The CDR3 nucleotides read TGTGCCAGCAGTACGATGACAGGGCAAGAGACCCAGTACTTC. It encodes CASSTMTGQETQYF.

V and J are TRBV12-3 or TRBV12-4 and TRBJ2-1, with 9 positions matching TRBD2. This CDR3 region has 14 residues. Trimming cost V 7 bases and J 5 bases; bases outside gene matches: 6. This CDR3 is CASTRLAADNEQFF. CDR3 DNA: TGTGCCAGCACCCGACTAGCGGCAGACAATGAGCAGTTCTTC.

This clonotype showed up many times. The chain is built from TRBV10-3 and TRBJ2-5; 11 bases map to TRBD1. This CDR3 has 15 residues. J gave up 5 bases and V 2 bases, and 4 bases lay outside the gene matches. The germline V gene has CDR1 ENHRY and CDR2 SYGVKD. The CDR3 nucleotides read TGTGCCATCAGTGAGGCGGACAGGGGGCGGGAGACCCAGTACTTC. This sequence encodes CAISEADRGRETQYF.

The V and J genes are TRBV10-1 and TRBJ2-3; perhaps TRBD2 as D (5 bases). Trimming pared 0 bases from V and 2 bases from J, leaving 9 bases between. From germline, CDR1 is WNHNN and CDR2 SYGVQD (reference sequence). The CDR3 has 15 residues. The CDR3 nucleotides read TGCGCCAGCAGTGAGTCAATGACTATCACAGATACGCAGTATTTT. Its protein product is CASSESMTITDTQYF.

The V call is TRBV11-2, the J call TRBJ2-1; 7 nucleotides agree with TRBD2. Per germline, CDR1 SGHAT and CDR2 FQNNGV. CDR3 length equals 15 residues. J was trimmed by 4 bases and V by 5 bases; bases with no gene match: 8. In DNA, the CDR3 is TGTGCCAGCAGCGTTTCCGGGACTACTTACAATGAGCAGTTCTTC. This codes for CASSVSGTTYNEQFF.

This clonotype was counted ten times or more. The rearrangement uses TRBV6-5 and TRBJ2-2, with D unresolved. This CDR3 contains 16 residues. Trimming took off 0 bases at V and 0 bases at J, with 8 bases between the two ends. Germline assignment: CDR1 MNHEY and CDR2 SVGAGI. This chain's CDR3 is CASSYSSPANTGELFF. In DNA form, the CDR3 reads TGTGCCAGCAGTTACTCCTCCCCCGCGAACACCGGGGAGCTGTTTTTT.

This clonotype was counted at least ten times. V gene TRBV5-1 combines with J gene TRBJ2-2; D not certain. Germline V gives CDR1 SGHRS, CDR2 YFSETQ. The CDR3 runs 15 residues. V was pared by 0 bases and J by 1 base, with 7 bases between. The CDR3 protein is CASSLDSLNTGELFF. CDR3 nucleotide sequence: TGCGCCAGCAGCTTGGACAGCTTGAACACCGGGGAGCTGTTTTTT.

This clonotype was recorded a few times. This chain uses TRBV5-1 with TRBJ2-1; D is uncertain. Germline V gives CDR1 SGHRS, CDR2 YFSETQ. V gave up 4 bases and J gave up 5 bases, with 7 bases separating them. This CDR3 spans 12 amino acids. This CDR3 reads CASSPDHNEQFF. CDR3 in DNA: TGCGCCAGCAGCCCAGACCACAATGAGCAGTTCTTC.

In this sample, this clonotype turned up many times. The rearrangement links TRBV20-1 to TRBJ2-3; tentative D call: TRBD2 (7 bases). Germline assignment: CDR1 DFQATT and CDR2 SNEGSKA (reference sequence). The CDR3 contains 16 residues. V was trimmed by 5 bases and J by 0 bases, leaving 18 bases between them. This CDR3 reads CSAYPSGRGSTDTQYF. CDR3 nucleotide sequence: TGCAGTGCTTATCCTAGCGGCAGGGGAAGCACAGATACGCAGTATTTT.

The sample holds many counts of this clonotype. This CDR3 is CASSFEGGTDTQYF. Here the CDR3 DNA reads TGTGCCAGCAGTTTCGAAGGGGGGACAGATACGCAGTATTTT. The chain links TRBV27 to TRBJ2-3; TRBD1 or TRBD2 may be the D gene (6 bases each). The germline V gene encodes CDR1 MNHEY and CDR2 SMNVEV (reference sequence). This CDR3 is built from 14 residues. V dropped 3 bases and J dropped 3 bases, with 10 bases sitting between them.

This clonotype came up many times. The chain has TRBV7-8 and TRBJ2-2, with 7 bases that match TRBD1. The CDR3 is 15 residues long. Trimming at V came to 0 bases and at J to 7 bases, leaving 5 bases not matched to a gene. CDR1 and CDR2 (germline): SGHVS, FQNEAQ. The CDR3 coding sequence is TGTGCCAGCAGCTTAGCGCAGGGGGTCGGCGGGGAGCTGTTTTTT. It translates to CASSLAQGVGGELFF.

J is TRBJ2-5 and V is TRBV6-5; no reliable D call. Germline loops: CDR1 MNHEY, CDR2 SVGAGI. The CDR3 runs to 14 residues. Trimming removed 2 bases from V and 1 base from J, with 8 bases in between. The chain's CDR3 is CASSYLTSQETQYF. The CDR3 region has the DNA TGTGCCAGCAGTTACCTGACAAGCCAAGAGACCCAGTACTTC.

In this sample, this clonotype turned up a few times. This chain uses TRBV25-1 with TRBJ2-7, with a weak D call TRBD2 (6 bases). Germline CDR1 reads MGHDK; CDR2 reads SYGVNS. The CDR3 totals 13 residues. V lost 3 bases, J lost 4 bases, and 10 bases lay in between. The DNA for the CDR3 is TGTGCCAGCAGTGACCCCGGGGGATACGAGCAGTACTTC. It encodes CASSDPGGYEQYF.

The CDR3 region is CASRRGGQGAYEQFF. The CDR3 coding sequence is TGTGCCAGCAGACGGGGAGGACAGGGGGCCTATGAGCAGTTCTTC. The V call is TRBV28, the J call TRBJ2-1, with 11 bases matching TRBD1. Per germline, CDR1 MDHEN and CDR2 SYDVKM. With V trimmed by 6 bases and J by 8 bases, 9 bases remained unmatched. The CDR3 is 15 residues long.

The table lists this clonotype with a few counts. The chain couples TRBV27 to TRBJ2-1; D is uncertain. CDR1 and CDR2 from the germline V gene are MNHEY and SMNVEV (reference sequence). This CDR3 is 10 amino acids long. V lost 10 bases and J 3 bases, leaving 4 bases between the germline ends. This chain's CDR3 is CANYYNEQFF. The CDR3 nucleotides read TGTGCCAACTACTACAATGAGCAGTTCTTC.

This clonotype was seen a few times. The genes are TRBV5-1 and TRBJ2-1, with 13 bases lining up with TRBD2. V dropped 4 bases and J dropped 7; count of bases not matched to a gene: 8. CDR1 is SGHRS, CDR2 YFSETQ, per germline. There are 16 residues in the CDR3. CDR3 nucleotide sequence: TGCGCCAGCAGCGAAAGGACTAGCGGGGGCCCAAATGAGCAGTTCTTC. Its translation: CASSERTSGGPNEQFF.

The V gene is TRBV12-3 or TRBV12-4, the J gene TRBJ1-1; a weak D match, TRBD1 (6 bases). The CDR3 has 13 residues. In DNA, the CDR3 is TGTGCAATCCGGGACAACCTGAACACTGAAGCTTTCTTT. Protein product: CAIRDNLNTEAFF.

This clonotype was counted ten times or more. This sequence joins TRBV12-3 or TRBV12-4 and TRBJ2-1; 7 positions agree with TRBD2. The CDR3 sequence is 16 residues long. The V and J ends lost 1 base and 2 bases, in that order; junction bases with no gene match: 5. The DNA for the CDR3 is TGTGCCAGCAGTTTAGAGCGGGGTTCGGCCTACAATGAGCAGTTCTTC. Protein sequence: CASSLERGSAYNEQFF.

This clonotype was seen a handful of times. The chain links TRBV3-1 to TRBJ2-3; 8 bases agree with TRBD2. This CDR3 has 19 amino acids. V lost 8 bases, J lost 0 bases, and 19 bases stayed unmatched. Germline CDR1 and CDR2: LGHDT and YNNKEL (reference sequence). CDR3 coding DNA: TGTGCCAGCCTCTTAAATAGTACTAGCGGAATACATAGCACAGATACGCAGTATTTT. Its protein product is CASLLNSTSGIHSTDTQYF.

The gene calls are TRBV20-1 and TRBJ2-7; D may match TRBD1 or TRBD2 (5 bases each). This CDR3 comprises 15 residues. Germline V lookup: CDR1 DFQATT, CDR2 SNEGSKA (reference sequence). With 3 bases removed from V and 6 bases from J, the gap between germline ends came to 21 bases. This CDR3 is CSARPDHWAGSEQYF. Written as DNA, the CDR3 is TGCAGTGCTAGGCCAGACCACTGGGCAGGGAGCGAGCAGTACTTC.

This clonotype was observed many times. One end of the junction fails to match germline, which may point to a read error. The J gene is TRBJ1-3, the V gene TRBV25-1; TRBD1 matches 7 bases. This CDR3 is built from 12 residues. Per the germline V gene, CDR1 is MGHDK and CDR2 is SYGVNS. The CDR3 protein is CASSDYRGHLNF. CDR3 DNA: TGTGCCAGCAGTGATTACAGGGGACACCTAAATTTT.